The rows below give T cell receptor beta chains drawn from one sample of a study of T cells expressing NK-cell markers. One entry per CDR3 protein, without DNA, is what TCRdb gives after re-calling the 5' RACE reads. The listing contains under 600,000 distinct CDR3 sequences. The sample was blood T cells: a sorted CD56 or NKG2C T cell subset, CD4+ or CD8+ T cells, or bulk PBMC T cells (not recorded which). The receptor set was obtained from a woman between 45 and 65 years old in good health. Both conserved end residues are part of each CDR3. Each record gives: J gene, V gene, CDR3 protein.

>TRBJ2-5|TRBV29-1
CSVEVRRNQETQYF
>TRBJ2-7|TRBV20-1
CSARAGAGGLLSPYEQYF
>TRBJ2-1|TRBV11-2
CASSQRDRRSYNEQFF
>TRBJ2-1|TRBV3-1
CASSQDRGLAFYNEQFF
>TRBJ1-4|TRBV5-1
CASSLARANEKLFF
>TRBJ2-3|TRBV5-6
CASSVRLDTQYF
>TRBJ2-1|TRBV24-1
CATSDSRLAGGRDEQFF
>TRBJ2-3|TRBV18
CASSPGRADTQYF
>TRBJ1-5|TRBV20-1
CSAPQGRNNQPQHF
>TRBJ1-1|TRBV12-3/TRBV12-4
CASSLSLNTEAFF
>TRBJ1-5|TRBV6-6
CASSLGQLQPQHF
>TRBJ1-6|TRBV12-3/TRBV12-4
CASSLRDKDNSPLHF
>TRBJ2-5|TRBV20-1
CSAREYKVGTGETSRETQYF
>TRBJ2-1|TRBV3-1
CATSSEEGVEQFF
>TRBJ1-6|TRBV12-3/TRBV12-4
CASSKTGRGGSPLHF